The clone carrying this T cell receptor beta chain appeared a single time. Its cognate antigen is unknown. These data come from a study of blood T cells in healthy people across ages. Trimming removed 1 base at V and 0 bases at J, with 10 bases between. The CDR3 is 15 amino acids. From germline, CDR1 is DFQATT and CDR2 SNEGSKA (reference sequence). The study's findings and limits: The long-lived group displayed more naive CD4+ cells, plus higher diversity, than the aged donors did. Researchers judged that diversity estimates from one million T cells fell short of true values.

The second PCR ran roughly 7 to 12 cycles with a sample-barcoded 5' primer and J-beta primers. Via MiXCR, TCRdb re-called the 5' RACE reads, giving one row per CDR3 protein. The sample has 1.5 million or so distinct CDR3 sequences, roughly 40% seen once. The chain links TRBV20-1 to TRBJ2-1; D not resolved. The source is a woman aged 18 to 35 in good health. The sample comprised blood. CDR3 in amino acids: CSARGGPSSYNEQFF. In DNA, the CDR3 is TGCAGTGCTAGAGGAGGACCCAGCTCCTACAATGAGCAGTTCTTC.